This TCR beta chain stems from a study of blood T cell repertoires in COVID-19. Whole-study context: The United States, Italy and Spain provided the acute and convalescent COVID-19 samples. T cells, B-cell-depleted T cells, or PBMCs supplied cDNA or gDNA.

In the authors' methods: Reference gene primer amplification yielded estimated nucleated cell counts. The table came from immunoSEQ multiplex PCR; TCRdb's copy has only in-frame clones and leaves some out. V and J calls and clone size follow that table, whereas D and trimming were derived from the DNA. Here the sample spans 95,000 to 110,000 clones, about four fifths being singletons. The ends were cut back, 1 base at V and 9 bases at J, with 16 bases in the middle. The germline V gene has CDR1 SNHLY and CDR2 FYNNEI. The CDR3 runs 15 residues. This clonotype was obtained from a man between 65 and 85 years old with acute or convalescent COVID-19. The sequencing input was peripheral blood. The chain recombines TRBV2 with TRBJ2-1; tentative D call: TRBD1 (5 bases). The CDR3 sequence: CASSEGLQGLSEQFF. CDR3 coding DNA: TGTGCCAGCAGTGAAGGACTTCAGGGATTGAGTGAGCAGTTCTTC.